The present entry profiles one T cell receptor (beta chain) with its context. Antigen specificity is unknown. TCRdb fed the RT-PCR reads into MiXCR, producing one record per CDR3 protein. The sample shows about 14,000 distinct CDR3 sequences, approximately 84% of them seen only once. This CDR3 has 12 amino acids. Germline lookup yields CDR1 LGHDT and CDR2 YNNKEL (reference sequence). The V end lost 4 bases, the J end lost 5 bases, and 8 bases lay between the germline ends. The data belong to a study of yellow fever vaccine responses in identical twins. Study results and limitations: The T cell response to vaccination in identical twins was reportedly partly convergent and partly personalized.

The V call is TRBV3-1, the J call TRBJ1-2, with D uncertain. This specimen consisted of T cells from blood (PBMCs), unsorted or a sorted subset (not recorded which), obtained before or after yellow fever vaccination (not recorded which). The sequence came from a woman aged 18-35 years who received the yellow fever vaccine. CDR3 sequence reads: CASSPSYYGYTF. CDR3 DNA: TGTGCCAGCAGCCCCTCTTATTATGGCTACACCTTC.